This T cell receptor (beta chain) came from a study of blood T cell repertoires in COVID-19 (dated by TCRdb to the early 2020s). Context from the whole study: The collaborator samples originated in the United States, Italy and Spain and spanned the acute and convalescent phases of COVID-19. The material from the prospective study consisted of cDNA or gDNA derived from T cells, B-cell-depleted T cells, or PBMCs. Deeply sampled blood TCRbeta repertoires from subjects exposed to, actively infected with, or recovered from COVID-19 were included in the dataset. The repertoires were made available in a free public database intended to serve as a resource for research on the immune response to SARS-CoV-2. Samples came from the ongoing ImmuneRACE study (first 160 participants) plus 1,254 subjects from 6 global collaborators. The sample metadata nearly always contained a de-identified subject ID, COVID-19 status, age in years and sex. Where available, HLA class I and class II types were obtained from metadata supplied by the sample provider rather than from assay-based typing.

One collaborating source in Seattle enrolled patients during active infection and followed them longitudinally through the course of disease. Collaborating institutions collected whole blood in K2EDTA tubes following their own protocols. For TCRbeta analysis, collaborators shipped samples as frozen whole blood, isolated PBMCs, or DNA extracted from either of those sample types. What the research found in general, with its limitations: How much clinical and demographic metadata was included differed by source and by participant, and the metadata was provided uncurated.

The germline V gene (reference sequence) gives CDR1 as SGHNT and CDR2 as YYREEE. Measured from the cysteine to the phenylalanine, the CDR3 is 15 residues long. Only CDR3 DNA remains: 45 bases, in frame from the first base. V drops 0 bases and J drops 0 bases, leaving 7 bases in between. As for this clone: Its antigen is not yet known. Base qualities are not recorded, but no much larger clone differs from it by a single base.

The immunoSEQ Assay, a bias-controlled multiplex PCR, was used to amplify TCRbeta CDR3 regions from genomic DNA. Regarding the original processing steps: Nucleated cell counts per sample were estimated from amplification of reference gene primers within the assay. To quantify the absolute abundance of each unique TCRbeta CDR3 rearrangement, sequence reads were collapsed and filtered. Productive Simpson clonality was computed per sample as the square root of Simpson's diversity index over productive rearrangements. Entries here come from immuneACCESS through TCRdb and include only in-frame sequences with V and J called. Some clones fail to appear in such tables; in the studies checked, an unresolved V gene covers under half of the shortfall, and the cause of the remainder is unknown. From that table come the V and J calls and clone size; the DNA was used to work out D and trimming. This sample is represented by around 140,000 clones; 65% to 85% of them were singletons. The leading ten clones occupy less than 9% of the sample.

The sequence is built from TRBV5-4 and TRBJ1-5; too little of a D gene remains to name it. This clonotype originated in a man aged 25 to 40 with COVID-19, enrolled during active disease. Sequences were obtained from peripheral blood. The CDR3 loop reads CASSLGGDSNQPQHF. In nucleotides, the sequence is TGTGCCAGCAGCTTGGGCGGGGATAGCAATCAGCCCCAGCATTTT.